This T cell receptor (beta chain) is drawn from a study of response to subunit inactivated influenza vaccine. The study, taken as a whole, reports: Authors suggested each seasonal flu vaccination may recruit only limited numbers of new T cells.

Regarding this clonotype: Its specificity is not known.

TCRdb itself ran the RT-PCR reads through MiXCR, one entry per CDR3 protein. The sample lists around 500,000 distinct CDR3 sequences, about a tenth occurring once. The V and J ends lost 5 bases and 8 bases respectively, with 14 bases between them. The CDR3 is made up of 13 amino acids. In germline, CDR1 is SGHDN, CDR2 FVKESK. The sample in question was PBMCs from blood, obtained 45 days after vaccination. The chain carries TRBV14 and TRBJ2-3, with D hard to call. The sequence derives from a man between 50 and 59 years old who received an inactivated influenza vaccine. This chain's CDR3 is CASSAVARSTQYF. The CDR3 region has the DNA TGTGCCAGCAGCGCAGTAGCCCGGTCTACGCAGTATTTT.